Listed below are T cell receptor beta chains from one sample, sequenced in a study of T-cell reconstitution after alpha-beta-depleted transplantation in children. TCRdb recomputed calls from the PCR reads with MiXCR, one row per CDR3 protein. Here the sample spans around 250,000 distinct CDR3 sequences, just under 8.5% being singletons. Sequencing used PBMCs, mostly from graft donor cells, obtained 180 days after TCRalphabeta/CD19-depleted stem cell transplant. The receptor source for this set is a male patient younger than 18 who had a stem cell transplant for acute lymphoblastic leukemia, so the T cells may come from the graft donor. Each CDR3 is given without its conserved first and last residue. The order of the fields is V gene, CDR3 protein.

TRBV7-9,ASSLIGGAER
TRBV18,ASSPSGIGETQY
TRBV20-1,SALPPRGQDSPLH
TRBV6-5,ASSYTGGKNSPLH
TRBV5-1,ASCCRGLGEAF
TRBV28,ASRELGDGYT
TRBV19,ASSIGGANVLT
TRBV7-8,ASSPRLGEQF
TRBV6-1,ASRARDRREREAF
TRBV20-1,SARVGGTGNQPQH
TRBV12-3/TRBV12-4,ASSPGTGGYQPQH
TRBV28,ASSLFSPQLAGVYNEQF
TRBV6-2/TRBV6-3,ASSYTPNPTDTQY
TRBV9,ASSGTAGELF
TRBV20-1,SARTGVQPQH
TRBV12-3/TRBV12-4,ASSMDRFYGYT
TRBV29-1,SVPRGRVLNEQF
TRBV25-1,ASSVGFADTQY
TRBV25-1,ASSEGFGLNTGELF
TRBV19,ASSGQPRKGTQY
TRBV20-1,SAPIGAADTQY
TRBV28,ASSPNRDRHGNTIY
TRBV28,ASSLETGYYGYT
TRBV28,ASSSGGGSNQPQH
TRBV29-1,NLRGGGLTEAF
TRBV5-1,ASSLPRTGPNTGELF
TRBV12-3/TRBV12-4,ASILAGGLSHEQY
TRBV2,ASSRTASYEQY
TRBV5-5,ASSSQLSIQETQY
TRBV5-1,ASSRQFDTDTQY
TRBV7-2,ASSLADSTNEKLF
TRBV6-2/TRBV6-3,ASSYVPGQIHNEQF
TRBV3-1,ASSLVGTGTADTQY
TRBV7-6,ASSLALNEQF
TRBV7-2,ASSFGWGLEQY
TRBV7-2,ASSPSGRSGNSPLH
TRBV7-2,ASSLKRGVHDDTQY
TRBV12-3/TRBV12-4,ATSPGGTTKETQY
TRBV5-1,ASSYDRGNSNGYT
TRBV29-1,SVEDREWLGYT
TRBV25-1,ASSGHDTEAF
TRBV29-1,SVEGFGNTIY
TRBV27,ASSLRGLDSSYEQY
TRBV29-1,SVEGGHEQF
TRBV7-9,ASSFGGGDEQF
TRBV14,ASSQGRANVLT
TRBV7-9,ASSWGESWNTGELF
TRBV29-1,SVGDSYQPQH
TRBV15,ATSREGTGEANYGYT
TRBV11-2,ASSRRAPSSYNSPLH
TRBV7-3,ASSADSYGELF
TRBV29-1,SASGGSYNEQF
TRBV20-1,SASDVTEAF
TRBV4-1,ASSQAPGAGYGYT
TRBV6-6,ASRYTMNTEAF